The 17 T cell receptor beta chains given below trace back to one sample, sequenced in a study of T cells of healthy individuals. TCRdb reprocessed the 5' RACE reads via MiXCR and lists one record per CDR3 protein. The sample yields more than 85,000 distinct CDR3 sequences, approximately 18% seen once. These TCRs come from a human donor in good health.

This clonotype was seen repeatedly, ten times or more. The V call is TRBV21-1, the J call TRBJ1-2; the D segment call TRBD1 is taken from the table without a DNA check. TRBV21-1 is listed as a pseudogene. There are 17 residues in the CDR3. Here the CDR3 reads CASSRRIPAASNYGYTF. CDR3 DNA sequence: TGTGCCAGCAGCAGACGGATCCCGGCGGCCTCTAACTATGGCTACACCTTC.

This clonotype has just a few counts. The J gene is TRBJ1-3, the V gene TRBV29-1; D is undetermined. This CDR3 spans 13 amino acids. With 4 bases removed from V and 4 bases from J, the gap between germline ends came to 11 bases. Per germline, CDR1 SQVTM and CDR2 ANQGSEA. Here the CDR3 reads CSVVGVAGNTIYF. CDR3 sequence (DNA): TGCAGCGTTGTCGGTGTGGCGGGAAACACCATATATTTT. Filled out from reference TRBV29-1 and TRBJ1-3, the complete variable domain reads SAVISQKPSRDICQRGTSLTIQCQVDSQVTMMFWYRQQPGQSLTLIATANQGSEATYESGFVIDKFPISRPNLTFSTLTVSNMSPEDSSIYLCSVVGVAGNTIYFGEGSWLTVV.

This clonotype was counted only a few times. This CDR3 reads CASSLDRVETNSPLHF. CDR3 DNA sequence: TGCGCCAGCAGCTTGGACAGGGTAGAGACTAATTCACCCCTCCACTTT. This chain uses TRBV5-1 with TRBJ1-6; D perhaps matches TRBD1 (6 bases). CDR1 SGHRS and CDR2 YFSETQ come from the germline V gene. The V end was cut by 0 bases, the J end by 6 bases, with 13 bases between. CDR3 length equals 16 residues.

This clonotype showed up just a few times. V and J are TRBV4-3 and TRBJ1-2; D is perhaps TRBD1 (5 bases). The CDR3 has 15 amino acids. CDR1 LGHNA and CDR2 YSLEER come from the germline V gene. Trimming left V 5 bases short and J 4 bases short, with 17 bases between. The CDR3 spells CASSNRDFGRYGYTF. The CDR3 region has the DNA TGCGCCAGCAGCAACCGGGACTTCGGACGCTATGGCTACACCTTC.

The CDR3 bases are TGTGCCAGCAGTGAGACTAGCGGGTCACACAATGAGCAGTTCTTC. It yields the protein CASSETSGSHNEQFF. This rearrangement joins TRBV6-4 to TRBJ2-1; 10 bases align to TRBD2. V shed 3 bases, J shed 5 bases, and the junction held 4 bases outside the gene matches. Looked up from germline, CDR1 is MRHNA and CDR2 is SNTAGT. The CDR3 is 15 residues long.

The rearrangement joins TRBV6-6 to TRBJ2-3; D uncertain. The CDR3 extends over 16 amino acids. Between the trimmed V and J ends, which lost 0 bases and 2 bases, there was a span of 12 bases. The germline CDR1 and CDR2 sequences are MNHNY and SVGAGI (reference sequence). In nucleotides, the CDR3 is TGTGCCAGCAGTTACTCTTGGAGAGTTGACACAGATACGCAGTATTTT. Protein: CASSYSWRVDTDTQYF.

This clonotype has more than one count but fewer than ten. The V call is TRBV4-2, the J call TRBJ1-3, with 8 nucleotides matching TRBD1. Looked up from germline, CDR1 is LGHNA and CDR2 is YNFKEQ. V shed 3 bases and J 2 bases; nucleotides not matched to a gene: 6. The CDR3 has 16 amino acids. The CDR3 nucleotides are TGTGCCAGCAGCCACGGGACAGGCAAAGCTGGAAACACCATATATTTT. Its translation: CASSHGTGKAGNTIYF.

This clonotype was observed many times. The rearrangement uses TRBV29-1 and TRBJ1-1; 8 nucleotides align to TRBD1. Germline V gene sequence: CDR1 SQVTM, CDR2 ANQGSEA. The J segment lost 5 bases and the V segment lost 5 bases, leaving 10 bases of the junction unmatched. The CDR3 covers 14 residues. The CDR3 here is CSVLRQGRGTEAFF. The CDR3 DNA is TGCAGCGTTCTTCGACAGGGGAGAGGGACTGAAGCTTTCTTT.

This clonotype was observed at least ten times. CDR3 coding DNA: TGTGCCAGCAGCCCGGACAGGGAACGGGGAAGGTTCTTC. It translates to CASSPDRERGRFF. The chain links TRBV3-1 to TRBJ2-1, with 8 bases lining up with TRBD1. Germline CDR1 and CDR2: LGHDT and YNNKEL (reference sequence). The CDR3 totals 13 residues. V gave up 4 bases and J gave up 15 bases; unmatched junction bases: 11.

This clonotype has just a few counts. The V call is TRBV5-6, the J call TRBJ2-7; 7 positions match TRBD1. V shed 5 bases and J 0 bases; nucleotides not matched to a gene: 5. Germline V gene sequence: CDR1 SGHDT, CDR2 YYEEEE. The CDR3 runs to 14 residues. Here the CDR3 DNA reads TGTGCCAGCAGTTTCGGGACAGACTCCTACGAGCAGTACTTC. The encoded protein is CASSFGTDSYEQYF.

This clonotype has more than one count but fewer than ten. The CDR3 coding sequence is TGCAGTGCTAGACCGGCGGGAGCGATCGAGCAGTACTTC. It is translated as CSARPAGAIEQYF. This chain joins TRBV20-1 and TRBJ2-7, with 7 bases aligning to TRBD2. There are 13 residues in the CDR3. CDR1 and CDR2 from the germline V gene are DFQATT and SNEGSKA (reference sequence). V dropped 2 bases and J dropped 6; count of bases not matched to a gene: 7.

This clonotype was seen repeatedly, ten times or more. This chain links TRBV20-1 with TRBJ2-1, with 10 bases lining up with TRBD2. The CDR3 consists of 15 residues. With 1 base clipped from V and 3 bases from J, the junction kept 3 bases outside the gene matches. CDR1 and CDR2 from the germline V gene are DFQATT and SNEGSKA (reference sequence). DNA for the CDR3: TGCAGTGCTAGAGTGAAGCGGGGGGGCTACAATGAGCAGTTCTTC. Its protein is CSARVKRGGYNEQFF.

A few counts support this clonotype. The CDR3 coding sequence is TGCGCCAGCAGCTCCCGCCCAGGTACGCAGTATTTT. Translated: CASSSRPGTQYF. The V and J genes are TRBV4-1 and TRBJ2-3; D remains ambiguous. V was trimmed by 5 bases and J by 8 bases, leaving 11 bases between them. Per germline, CDR1 MGHRA and CDR2 YSYEKL. CDR3 length: 12 amino acids.

In its sample, this clonotype was seen many times. The V call is TRBV24-1, the J call TRBJ2-5; no firm D call. CDR3 length: 15 residues. Germline CDR1 and CDR2: KGHDR and SFDVKD. The V end was cut by 3 bases, the J end by 10 bases, with 20 bases between. CDR3 nucleotide sequence: TGTGCCACCAGTGATGACCGCTCGGGCCTGAGAGGCCAGTACTTC. Its translation is CATSDDRSGLRGQYF.

This clonotype was counted a few times. In DNA form, the CDR3 reads TGCAGTGCTGGCGGGGGGCCCCGTGAGCAGTTCTTC. Amino acid sequence: CSAGGGPREQFF. J is TRBJ2-1 and V is TRBV20-1; 8 nucleotides match TRBD2. Trimming at V came to 5 bases and at J to 9 bases, leaving 6 bases not matched to a gene. Looked up from germline, CDR1 is DFQATT and CDR2 is SNEGSKA (reference sequence). This CDR3 comprises 12 residues.

The chain uses TRBV14 and TRBJ1-2, with no clear D. Germline V gene data show CDR1 as SGHDN and CDR2 as FVKESK. V was trimmed by 0 bases and J by 3 bases, leaving 14 bases between them. CDR3 length: 16 amino acids. The CDR3, as DNA: TGTGCCAGCAGCCAAGACTGGGCGGGAGGCGACTATGGCTACACCTTC. Translating gives CASSQDWAGGDYGYTF.

This chain connects TRBV10-3 to TRBJ2-2; either TRBD1 or TRBD2 may supply D (5 bases each). V lost 7 bases, J lost 6 bases, and 12 bases lay in between. Germline V gene lookup returns CDR1 ENHRY and CDR2 SYGVKD. This CDR3 comprises 13 residues. The CDR3 region is CAITSGTPGELFF. The CDR3 DNA follows: TGTGCCATCACTTCCGGGACGCCCGGGGAGCTGTTTTTT.